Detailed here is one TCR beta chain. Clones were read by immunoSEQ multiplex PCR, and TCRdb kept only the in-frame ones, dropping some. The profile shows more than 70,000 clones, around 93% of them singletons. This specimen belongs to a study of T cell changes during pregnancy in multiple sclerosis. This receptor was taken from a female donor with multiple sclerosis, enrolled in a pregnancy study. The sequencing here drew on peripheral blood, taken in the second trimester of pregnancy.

The CDR3 here is CASSDRPLLFF. In nucleotides, the CDR3 is TGTGCCAGCAGCGACAGACCTTTGCTGTTTTTT. The chain has TRBV6-1 and TRBJ1-4; D possibly corresponds to TRBD1 (5 bases). Trimming left V 6 bases short and J 14 bases short, with 13 bases between. Germline V lookup: CDR1 MNHNS, CDR2 SASEGT. The CDR3 sequence is 11 residues long.